A single sample gave rise to the 26 T cell receptor beta chains below, sequenced in a study of T-cell memory formation after mild COVID-19. TCRdb used MiXCR to reprocess the 5' RACE reads, holding one entry per CDR3 protein. The top ten clones hold roughly 21% of a sample with 350,000 to 500,000 distinct CDR3 sequences, roughly 18% of them seen once. The sequencing input was PBMCs or a T cell subset sorted from them (not recorded which). The origin of the receptors is a young man who had mild COVID-19 (a few samples of this study predate the infection). Cell type and time point are not known.

The genes are TRBV7-2 and TRBJ1-1, with unresolved D. Germline values: CDR1 SGHTA, CDR2 FQGNSA. The V end was cut by 1 base, the J end by 7 bases, with 13 bases between. The CDR3 loop spans 14 amino acids. The CDR3 loop reads CASSLGGAVYEAFF. The CDR3 nucleotides are TGTGCCAGCAGCTTAGGAGGAGCCGTGTATGAAGCTTTCTTT. Looking up the rest from reference TRBV7-2 and TRBJ1-1 gives the full variable domain: GAGVSQSPSNKVTEKGKDVELRCDPISGHTALYWYRQSLGQGLEFLIYFQGNSAPDKSGLPSDRFSAERTGGSVSTLTIQRTQQEDSAVYLCASSLGGAVYEAFFGQGTRLTVV.

The chain couples TRBV7-2 to TRBJ2-1, with 15 nucleotides matching TRBD2. This CDR3 has 19 amino acids. Per germline, CDR1 SGHTA and CDR2 FQGNSA. Losses at the gene ends were 4 bases for V and 7 bases for J; bases not matched to a gene: 14. CDR3 sequence reads: CASSSRGGTSGGSGNEQFF. CDR3 coding DNA: TGTGCCAGCAGCTCCAGAGGCGGGACTAGCGGGGGGTCTGGGAATGAGCAGTTCTTC.

The chain has TRBV7-2 and TRBJ2-1; TRBD2 agrees at 10 bases. The trim removed 5 bases at V and 7 bases at J, leaving 11 bases unmatched. The CDR3 has 16 residues. Germline V lookup: CDR1 SGHTA, CDR2 FQGNSA. The CDR3 spells CASSRSASGGGNEQFF. CDR3 coding DNA: TGTGCCAGCAGCCGCTCGGCTAGCGGGGGAGGGAATGAGCAGTTCTTC. The full variable domain, completed using reference TRBV7-2 and TRBJ2-1, is GAGVSQSPSNKVTEKGKDVELRCDPISGHTALYWYRQSLGQGLEFLIYFQGNSAPDKSGLPSDRFSAERTGGSVSTLTIQRTQQEDSAVYLCASSRSASGGGNEQFFGPGTRLTVL.

The J gene is TRBJ2-2, the V gene TRBV6-2 or TRBV6-3, with a possible D match to TRBD1 (6 bases). Germline lookup yields CDR1 MNHEY and CDR2 SVGEGT. There are 16 residues in the CDR3. V was pared by 2 bases and J by 5 bases, with 15 bases between. CDR3 residues: CASSYTQGLRTGELFF. CDR3 DNA sequence: TGTGCCAGCAGTTACACACAGGGTCTACGAACCGGGGAGCTGTTTTTT.

The CDR3 region has the DNA TGTGCCACGCGGGACAGGGACTCCTACGAGCAGTACTTC. Translation gives CATRDRDSYEQYF. J is TRBJ2-7 and V is TRBV15; 9 bases fit TRBD1. V lost 9 bases to trimming and J lost 0 bases; unmatched junction nucleotides: 3. The CDR3 has 13 residues. The germline V gene has CDR1 LNHNV and CDR2 YYDKDF (reference sequence). Looking up the rest from reference TRBV15 and TRBJ2-7 gives the full variable domain: DAMVIQNPRYQVTQFGKPVTLSCSQTLNHNVMYWYQQKSSQAPKLLFHYYDKDFNNEADTPDNFQSRRPNTSFCFLDIRSPGLGDTAMYLCATRDRDSYEQYFGPGTRLTVT.

This clonotype appeared a few times. The chain carries TRBV7-9 and TRBJ2-5; weak D call: TRBD1 (6 bases). The CDR3 is made up of 15 amino acids. V shed 2 bases and J shed 4 bases, with 14 bases lying between them. Germline loops: CDR1 SEHNR, CDR2 FQNEAQ (reference sequence). The CDR3 reads CASSLYLSRGETQYF. The DNA of the CDR3 is TGTGCCAGCAGCTTATATTTGTCCAGGGGAGAGACCCAGTACTTC.

This chain uses TRBV12-3 or TRBV12-4 with TRBJ1-3, with TRBD1 identical over 7 bases. After removal of 6 bases from V and 10 bases from J, the junction contained 12 bases not matched to a gene. CDR3 length: 14 amino acids. CDR3 sequence reads: CASSLINPGQTIYF. As DNA, the CDR3 is TGTGCCAGCAGCCTTATTAATCCGGGACAGACCATATATTTT.

The gene calls are TRBV12-3 or TRBV12-4 and TRBJ1-5; maybe TRBD1 (6 bases). CDR3 size: 15 residues. Trimming stripped 5 bases from V and 4 bases from J, with 15 bases between. The CDR3 loop is CASSADSMPNQPQHF. The DNA of the CDR3 is TGTGCCAGCAGTGCGGACAGTATGCCGAATCAGCCCCAGCATTTT.

In its sample, this clonotype was seen many times. The chain combines TRBV12-3 or TRBV12-4 with TRBJ1-1; D uncertain. The V gene lost 5 bases and the J gene lost 0 bases, with 10 bases spanning the gap. The CDR3 spans 14 residues. The CDR3 coding sequence is TGTGCCAGCAGTCCTATTGGTATGAACACTGAAGCTTTCTTT. Its translation: CASSPIGMNTEAFF.

This clonotype was found a few times. The gene calls are TRBV28 and TRBJ2-3; 10 bases match TRBD1. Germline CDR1 and CDR2: MDHEN and SYDVKM. V was clipped by 4 bases and J by 3 bases; unmatched bases: 10. This CDR3 is 17 amino acids long. In DNA, the CDR3 is TGTGCCAGCAGTTCCCCCCCCGGGACAGGGGTGACAGATACGCAGTATTTT. Its protein product is CASSSPPGTGVTDTQYF.

This clonotype has a handful of counts. The chain employs TRBV7-2 and TRBJ2-3; tentatively, D is TRBD2 (6 bases). The CDR3 runs 15 residues. Trimming left V 3 bases short and J 1 base short, with 11 bases between. The V gene's germline CDR1 is SGHTA and CDR2 FQGNSA. Here the CDR3 DNA reads TGTGCCAGCAGCTTGCGGGACTTGCGCACAGATACGCAGTATTTT. It codes for CASSLRDLRTDTQYF.

This clonotype was counted only a few times. The rearrangement uses TRBV4-3 and TRBJ1-2; D is ambiguous. The germline gives CDR1 LGHNA, CDR2 YSLEER. CDR3 length: 14 amino acids. V dropped 0 bases and J dropped 8 bases, with 13 bases sitting between them. CDR3 coding DNA: TGCGCCAGCAGCCAAGATAGTGGAAGGAGAGGCTACACCTTC. Its translation is CASSQDSGRRGYTF.

This clonotype occurred a few times. CDR3: CASSQTGTGGQPQHF. The CDR3 DNA follows: TGTGCCAGCAGTCAGACGGGGACAGGGGGTCAGCCCCAGCATTTT. This sequence joins TRBV27 and TRBJ1-5; TRBD1 aligns across 11 bases. V shed 5 bases and J 6 bases; nucleotides not matched to a gene: 6. The CDR3 extends over 15 amino acids. Germline lookup yields CDR1 MNHEY and CDR2 SMNVEV (reference sequence).

This chain joins TRBV3-1 and TRBJ1-4, with 9 positions matching TRBD1. V gave up 3 bases and J gave up 6 bases; unmatched junction bases: 5. The germline gives CDR1 LGHDT, CDR2 YNNKEL (reference sequence). The CDR3 runs to 15 residues. CDR3 loop: CASSHTGTGYEKLFF. The CDR3 nucleotides are TGTGCCAGCAGCCATACGGGGACAGGGTATGAAAAACTGTTTTTT.

This clonotype was detected a few times. The chain is built from TRBV2 and TRBJ2-5; TRBD1 might be the D (6 bases). CDR3 size: 12 residues. CDR1 and CDR2 from the germline V gene are SNHLY and FYNNEI. V was clipped by 2 bases and J by 5 bases, with 6 bases between them. DNA for the CDR3: TGTGCCAGCAGTGAACAGGGGGAGACCCAGTACTTC. It translates to CASSEQGETQYF.

V usage is TRBV4-1 and J usage is TRBJ1-5; D gene unclear. The CDR3 consists of 14 residues. V was cut by 2 bases and J by 7 bases, with 12 bases left in between. The germline V gene encodes CDR1 MGHRA and CDR2 YSYEKL. The CDR3 nucleotides read TGCGCCAGCAGCCAAACGATAGGATTACAGCCCCAGCATTTT. Translated, it gives CASSQTIGLQPQHF.

The V call is TRBV7-2, the J call TRBJ2-1, with D perhaps TRBD2 (6 bases). The CDR3 runs to 16 residues. Trimming shortened V by 1 base and J by 6 bases, and 16 bases separated the two germline ends. CDR1 is SGHTA and CDR2 is FQGNSA in the germline V gene. CDR3 bases: TGTGCCAGCAGCTTAGGGAAGACTAGTTTATCCAATGAGCAGTTCTTC. This translates into CASSLGKTSLSNEQFF.

This clonotype was observed a handful of times. The CDR3 region has the DNA TGTGCCGCTAAAACCTCGACAGCAGTCGATGAGCAGTTCTTC. Its protein is CAAKTSTAVDEQFF. The chain has TRBV28 and TRBJ2-1; D perhaps matches TRBD1 (5 bases). Germline V CDR1 and CDR2: MDHEN, SYDVKM. The V gene lost 11 bases and the J gene lost 8 bases, with 22 bases spanning the gap. This CDR3 contains 14 residues.

This clonotype was seen only a few times. This chain joins TRBV5-1 and TRBJ1-2, with a weak D call TRBD1 (6 bases). Trimming cost V 4 bases and J 7 bases, with 17 bases left between them. This CDR3 contains 14 residues. Germline V lookup: CDR1 SGHRS, CDR2 YFSETQ. CDR3 sequence reads: CASSPPSPGAGYTF. The CDR3 DNA sequence: TGCGCCAGCAGCCCCCCATCCCCAGGGGCTGGCTACACCTTC.

This clonotype has more than one count but fewer than ten. The chain is built from TRBV6-6 and TRBJ2-1; 11 bases are shared with TRBD1. The trim removed 2 bases at V and 2 bases at J, leaving 2 bases unmatched. CDR1 MNHNY and CDR2 SVGAGI come from the germline V gene (reference sequence). The CDR3 covers 16 residues. CDR3 sequence reads: CASSYRGQGAYNEQFF. DNA for the CDR3: TGTGCCAGCAGTTACCGGGGACAGGGGGCCTACAATGAGCAGTTCTTC.

The CDR3 DNA reads TGTGCCAGCAGCCCTCTCTCGACAGGGAGTGGAAACACCATATATTTT. Translation gives CASSPLSTGSGNTIYF. V is TRBV3-1 and J is TRBJ1-3; TRBD1 aligns across 7 bases. J gave up 3 bases and V 4 bases, and 9 bases lay outside the gene matches. Germline V CDR1 and CDR2: LGHDT, YNNKEL (reference sequence). The length of the CDR3 is 16 residues.

V and J are TRBV21-1 and TRBJ1-5. TRBV21-1 corresponds to a pseudogene. The CDR3 has 17 amino acids. CDR3 sequence: CASSLRTPLKGNQPQHF. The CDR3 bases are TGTGCCAGCAGCCTACGGACTCCTCTCAAGGGCAATCAGCCCCAGCATTTT.

CDR3 sequence: CASSPSVSTDTQYF. CDR3 DNA: TGTGCCAGCAGTCCCTCAGTCAGCACAGATACGCAGTATTTT. The chain recombines TRBV2 with TRBJ2-3; no definite D call. Trimming left V 5 bases short and J 0 bases short, with 9 bases between. The length of the CDR3 is 14 residues. Germline V lookup: CDR1 SNHLY, CDR2 FYNNEI.

The rearrangement joins TRBV7-8 to TRBJ2-3, with 8 bases aligning to TRBD2. The CDR3 length is 15 residues. V lost 6 bases, J lost 0 bases, and 5 bases stayed unmatched. Germline lookup yields CDR1 SGHVS and CDR2 FQNEAQ. The CDR3 bases are TGTGCCAGCAGATTATTAGCGGGGAGCACAGATACGCAGTATTTT. Protein: CASRLLAGSTDTQYF.

This chain connects TRBV7-6 to TRBJ2-1, with 12 bases fitting TRBD2. The CDR3 spans 15 residues. V trimming: 6 bases; J trimming: 8 bases; junction bases outside the gene matches: 8. Germline V CDR1 and CDR2: SGHVS, FNYEAQ. CDR3 sequence (DNA): TGTGCCAGCAGACAACTTAGGACTAGCGGGGATGAGCAGTTCTTC. Protein product: CASRQLRTSGDEQFF.

This clonotype was observed at least ten times. The V call is TRBV7-2, the J call TRBJ2-1; TRBD2 might be the D (6 bases). The CDR3 has 16 residues. V was clipped by 5 bases and J by 6 bases, with 20 bases between them. CDR1 is SGHTA and CDR2 is FQGNSA in the germline V gene. The CDR3 loop reads CASSQHAGREVNEQFF. The CDR3 DNA follows: TGTGCCAGCAGCCAGCACGCCGGGAGAGAGGTCAATGAGCAGTTCTTC.